One sample yielded the 19 T cell receptor beta chains listed below, sequenced in a study of blood T cell repertoires in COVID-19. TCRdb's copy holds only in-frame clones and misses some; the assay was immunoSEQ multiplex PCR. The sample shows more than 75,000 clones, 84% of them seen only once. Sequencing was done on a sample of peripheral blood. All receptors come from a human donor in a cohort sampled during active COVID-19.

The chain links TRBV27 to TRBJ2-1; 8 bases are shared with TRBD2. Germline V gives CDR1 MNHEY, CDR2 SMNVEV (reference sequence). There are 16 residues in the CDR3. With V trimmed by 2 bases and J by 5 bases, 8 bases remained unmatched. In DNA, the CDR3 is TGTGCCAGCAGTTTAAGACAAGCGGGAGTCAACAATGAGCAGTTCTTC. It translates to CASSLRQAGVNNEQFF.

The rearrangement links TRBV29-1 to TRBJ2-3, with TRBD2 as a possible D gene (6 bases). Between the trimmed V and J ends, which lost 7 bases and 1 base, there was a span of 9 bases. The CDR3 length is 12 residues. Germline CDR1 SQVTM, CDR2 ANQGSEA. CDR3 coding DNA: TGCAGCGGGGCTAGCGGCACAGATACGCAGTATTTT. It encodes CSGASGTDTQYF.

The rearrangement links TRBV3-1 (or the pseudogene TRBV3-2) to TRBJ2-6, with D tentatively TRBD2 (6 bases). Germline V gives CDR1 LGHDT, CDR2 YNNKEL (reference sequence). V was trimmed by 0 bases and J by 0 bases, leaving 12 bases between them. The CDR3 contains 18 residues. The CDR3 here is CASSQDPGGVSGANVLTF. In nucleotides, the CDR3 is TGTGCCAGCAGCCAAGATCCGGGCGGGGTCTCTGGGGCCAACGTCCTGACTTTC.

This clone was seen once. The gene calls are TRBV11-2 and TRBJ2-6; 10 bases align to TRBD1. The V gene's germline CDR1 is SGHAT and CDR2 FQNNGV. V lost 6 bases, J lost 3 bases, and 11 bases stayed unmatched. CDR3 size: 18 residues. The CDR3: CASREPGQGPLGANVLTF. CDR3 nucleotide sequence: TGTGCCAGCAGGGAGCCGGGACAGGGGCCTCTTGGGGCCAACGTCCTGACTTTC. Looking up the rest from reference TRBV11-2 and TRBJ2-6 gives the full variable domain: EAGVAQSPRYKIIEKRQSVAFWCNPISGHATLYWYQQILGQGPKLLIQFQNNGVVDDSQLPKDRFSAERLKGVDSTLKIQPAKLEDSAVYLCASREPGQGPLGANVLTFGAGSRLTVL.

The chain combines TRBV21-1 with TRBJ1-2; the D call of TRBD1 is as the table states it, not checked on the DNA. TRBV21-1 is a listed pseudogene. CDR3 length equals 15 residues. Here the CDR3 DNA reads TGTGCCAGCAGCGACACCCGACATGGGTCGTATGGCTACACCTTC. It translates to CASSDTRHGSYGYTF.

This sequence joins TRBV19 and TRBJ1-2, with 7 bases fitting TRBD1. Trimming at V came to 7 bases and at J to 7 bases, leaving 15 bases not matched to a gene. The length of the CDR3 is 15 residues. Germline-derived CDR1 and CDR2 are LNHDA and SQIVND (reference sequence). This chain's CDR3 is CASNPESRQGSGYTF. In DNA form, the CDR3 reads TGTGCCAGTAACCCCGAGTCCCGACAGGGCTCTGGCTACACCTTC.

This chain joins TRBV27 and TRBJ2-5, with 8 bases aligning to TRBD1. The CDR3 sequence is 12 residues long. With V trimmed by 6 bases and J by 3 bases, 0 bases remained unmatched. The germline V gene has CDR1 MNHEY and CDR2 SMNVEV (reference sequence). The CDR3 loop is CASRTGEETQYF. CDR3 sequence (DNA): TGTGCCAGCAGGACAGGGGAAGAGACCCAGTACTTC.

This rearrangement joins TRBV5-1 to TRBJ1-6; D may be TRBD1 (6 bases). The V and J ends lost 4 bases and 10 bases respectively, with 15 bases between them. This CDR3 region has 14 residues. Germline CDR1 reads SGHRS; CDR2 reads YFSETQ. This CDR3 is CASSPGGAESPLHF. The CDR3 DNA is TGCGCCAGCAGCCCGGGGGGGGCTGAATCACCCCTCCACTTT.

The chain carries TRBV5-6 and TRBJ2-7; 8 bases map to TRBD1. Germline lookup yields CDR1 SGHDT and CDR2 YYEEEE. V was clipped by 3 bases and J by 4 bases; unmatched bases: 12. The CDR3 spans 16 residues. CDR3 DNA: TGTGCCAGCAGCTCTTACACAGGGGGTAGGACATACGAGCAGTACTTC. Protein: CASSSYTGGRTYEQYF.

The chain recombines TRBV5-1 with TRBJ2-5; 11 nucleotides align to TRBD1. With 4 bases clipped from V and 5 bases from J, the junction kept 10 bases outside the gene matches. The CDR3 consists of 16 residues. Germline CDR1 SGHRS, CDR2 YFSETQ. The CDR3 sequence is CASSPGGTGGEETQYF. The CDR3 region has the DNA TGCGCCAGCAGCCCCGGAGGGACAGGGGGGGAGGAGACCCAGTACTTC.

The chain is built from TRBV9 and TRBJ1-2; perhaps TRBD1 as D (6 bases). CDR1 and CDR2 (germline): SGDLS, YYNGEE. V was cut by 0 bases and J by 5 bases, with 17 bases left in between. The CDR3 extends over 16 amino acids. CDR3 protein: CASSVALMDRGYGYTF. CDR3 nucleotides: TGTGCCAGCAGCGTAGCTTTGATGGACAGAGGATATGGCTACACCTTC.

The chain uses TRBV10-1 and TRBJ1-1, with D unresolved. V lost 2 bases and J 9 bases, leaving 16 bases between the germline ends. The CDR3 extends over 14 amino acids. Germline values: CDR1 WNHNN, CDR2 SYGVQD (reference sequence). Written as DNA, the CDR3 is TGCGCCAGCAGTGAGATTCGCGAGGGTAAAAAAGCTTTCTTT. It specifies CASSEIREGKKAFF.

This sequence joins TRBV18 and TRBJ2-7, with 8 bases lining up with TRBD1. Germline CDR1 is KGHSH and CDR2 is LQKENI. The CDR3 sequence is 14 residues long. V lost 2 bases, J lost 4 bases, and 4 bases stayed unmatched. CDR3 nucleotide sequence: TGTGCCAGCTCACCAGGGAACAGGGGGTACGAGCAGTACTTC. Its protein is CASSPGNRGYEQYF.

The gene calls are TRBV10-3 and TRBJ2-1; TRBD2 aligns across 13 bases. With 6 bases clipped from V and 6 bases from J, the junction kept 5 bases outside the gene matches. This CDR3 spans 15 amino acids. The V gene's germline CDR1 is ENHRY and CDR2 SYGVKD. CDR3 sequence reads: CAISLTSGRPNEQFF. For the CDR3, the DNA is TGTGCCATCAGCTTGACTAGCGGGAGGCCCAATGAGCAGTTCTTC.

This rearrangement joins TRBV29-1 to TRBJ2-5; 8 positions agree with TRBD2. Germline CDR1 reads SQVTM; CDR2 reads ANQGSEA. The CDR3 has 15 residues. Unmatched junction bases numbered 12, after V lost 7 bases and J lost 2 bases. The CDR3 sequence is CSAVGGVLIQETQYF. CDR3 bases: TGCAGCGCGGTCGGGGGGGTGCTAATTCAAGAGACCCAGTACTTC.

The chain joins TRBV5-1 to TRBJ1-1; 11 bases are a match to TRBD1. Germline V gene data show CDR1 as SGHRS and CDR2 as YFSETQ. The V gene end was trimmed by 3 bases and the J gene end by 4 bases; junction bases not matched to a gene: 5. CDR3 length: 15 amino acids. This CDR3 reads CASSSEGQGVTEAFF. In nucleotides, the CDR3 is TGCGCCAGCAGCTCTGAGGGACAGGGGGTCACTGAAGCTTTCTTT.

V usage is TRBV11-2 and J usage is TRBJ1-1, with 8 bases fitting TRBD1. V shed 5 bases and J 7 bases; nucleotides not matched to a gene: 6. CDR3 length: 13 amino acids. Germline assignment: CDR1 SGHAT and CDR2 FQNNGV. The CDR3 reads CASSPDRGLEAFF. CDR3 coding DNA: TGTGCCAGCAGCCCCGACAGGGGACTTGAAGCTTTCTTT.

About this clone: Other DNA sequences within the sample encode an identical CDR3. CDR3 protein: CASSPGTGGNQPQHF. The CDR3 nucleotides are TGCGCCAGCAGCCCAGGGACAGGGGGCAATCAGCCCCAGCATTTT. The V gene is TRBV5-1, the J gene TRBJ1-5; 10 positions agree with TRBD1. The germline CDR1 and CDR2 sequences are SGHRS and YFSETQ. The CDR3 sequence is 15 residues long. Trimming cost V 4 bases and J 2 bases; bases outside gene matches: 3.

This clone was seen a few times. The chain couples TRBV27 to TRBJ1-5; unclear D gene. The germline V and J ends were trimmed by 8 bases and 7 bases, with 15 bases remaining between them. Germline CDR1 is MNHEY and CDR2 is SMNVEV (reference sequence). The CDR3 runs 13 residues. CDR3 protein: CASWATAGQPQHF. Written as DNA, the CDR3 is TGTGCCAGCTGGGCCACGGCAGGCCAGCCCCAGCATTTT.